These 22 T cell receptor beta chains were sequenced from one sample in a study of long-term antiretroviral therapy in people with HIV. Run at survey level, the immunoSEQ assay was version v3.0. Produced via immunoSEQ multiplex PCR; TCRdb's table is partial and in-frame only. The sample has about 25,000 clones, 65% to 90% seen once. The specimen comprised unsorted PBMCs, sampled 1.2 years after starting antiretroviral therapy. The receptors here all came from a man aged 45 to 65 with HIV.

With respect to this clone: A junction end diverges from the germline sequence, so it may reflect a read error. The V call is TRBV7-7, the J call TRBJ2-7; either TRBD1 or TRBD2 may fit D (5 bases each). Germline V gene lookup returns CDR1 SSHAT and CDR2 FNYEAQ (reference sequence). CDR3 length equals 15 residues. This CDR3 reads CASSLGTGGSYEQYF. The CDR3 DNA reads as TGTGCTAGCAGCTTGGGGACCGGAGGTTCCTACGAGCAGTACTTC.

The chain employs TRBV5-4 and TRBJ1-1; no firm D call. Trimming pared 1 base from V and 1 base from J, leaving 8 bases between. The V gene's germline CDR1 is SGHNT and CDR2 YYREEE (reference sequence). This CDR3 is 14 amino acids long. CDR3: CASSLHPGNTEAFF. The CDR3, as DNA: TGTGCCAGCAGCTTGCATCCGGGGAACACTGAAGCTTTCTTT. The full variable domain, its missing parts supplied by reference TRBV5-4 and TRBJ1-1, is ETGVTQSPTHLIKTRGQQVTLRCSSQSGHNTVSWYQQALGQGPQFIFQYYREEENGRGNFPPRFSGLQFPNYSSELNVNALELDDSALYLCASSLHPGNTEAFFGQGTRLTVV.

This clone was counted only a few times. V usage is TRBV7-2 and J usage is TRBJ2-6; D gene uncertain. With 5 bases removed from V and 0 bases from J, the gap between germline ends came to 8 bases. This CDR3 spans 15 amino acids. CDR1 and CDR2 from the germline V gene are SGHTA and FQGNSA. The chain's CDR3 is CASSRRLSGANVLTF. CDR3 DNA: TGTGCCAGCAGCCGCCGCCTCTCTGGGGCCAACGTCCTGACTTTC.

V gene TRBV7-6 combines with J gene TRBJ1-2; a possible D gene is TRBD1 (5 bases). Trimming stripped 1 base from V and 3 bases from J, with 12 bases between. Germline V gene lookup returns CDR1 SGHVS and CDR2 FNYEAQ. The CDR3 spans 15 residues. The CDR3 loop reads CASSLGGALDYGYTF. CDR3 nucleotide sequence: TGTGCCAGCAGCTTAGGTGGGGCGCTGGACTATGGCTACACCTTC.

The chain couples TRBV7-8 to TRBJ1-4; TRBD1 aligns across 7 bases. This CDR3 is 14 amino acids long. The junction had 5 bases not matched to a gene; V was cut back by 5 bases and J by 5 bases. The germline CDR1 and CDR2 sequences are SGHVS and FQNEAQ. The CDR3 loop is CASSPGQRNEKLFF. The CDR3 nucleotides read TGTGCCAGCAGCCCGGGACAGAGGAATGAAAAACTGTTTTTT.

The gene calls are TRBV7-2 and TRBJ1-2; D unresolved. Germline V lookup: CDR1 SGHTA, CDR2 FQGNSA. This CDR3 contains 12 residues. Trimming removed 5 bases from V and 8 bases from J, with 12 bases in between. The CDR3 reads CASSAQKPGYTF. The CDR3 bases are TGTGCCAGCAGCGCCCAGAAGCCCGGCTACACCTTC.

The chain uses TRBV4-3 and TRBJ1-4; no firm D call. CDR1 is LGHNA, CDR2 YSLEER, per germline. CDR3 length equals 14 residues. V lost 3 bases, J lost 5 bases, and 10 bases lay in between. The CDR3 DNA reads TGCGCCAGCAGCCAGTGGGCAGAAAATGAAAAACTGTTTTTT. Translation: CASSQWAENEKLFF.

The chain has TRBV2 and TRBJ1-6; D possibly corresponds to TRBD1 (5 bases). Trimming stripped 11 bases from V and 8 bases from J, with 22 bases between. The CDR3 totals 15 residues. Germline loops: CDR1 SNHLY, CDR2 FYNNEI. The CDR3: CAGLTDLGIYSPLHF. CDR3 bases: TGTGCCGGATTGACAGACCTTGGGATCTATTCACCCCTCCACTTT.

V gene TRBV13 combines with J gene TRBJ2-2; 7 bases align to TRBD1. The CDR3 sequence is 15 residues long. V lost 5 bases, J lost 5 bases, and 8 bases stayed unmatched. Germline V gene sequence: CDR1 PRHDT, CDR2 FYEKMQ (reference sequence). The CDR3 region has the DNA TGTGCCAGCAGCGCTTGGACAGGCCAGACCGGGGAGCTGTTTTTT. This sequence encodes CASSAWTGQTGELFF.

This sequence joins TRBV28 and TRBJ2-5; D remains unclear. The V gene's germline CDR1 is MDHEN and CDR2 SYDVKM. CDR3 length equals 13 residues. V shed 2 bases and J shed 4 bases, with 8 bases lying between them. CDR3 protein: CASSLNPGETQYF. The CDR3 DNA is TGTGCCAGCAGTTTAAACCCTGGAGAGACCCAGTACTTC.

The chain couples TRBV19 to TRBJ1-5; 8 bases align to TRBD1. The CDR3 sequence is 20 residues long. V gave up 7 bases and J gave up 0 bases; unmatched junction bases: 20. The germline V gene encodes CDR1 LNHDA and CDR2 SQIVND (reference sequence). For the CDR3, the DNA is TGTGCCAGTAAGGGGAATCGCGCAACAGGGGGGACCTTTAGCAATCAGCCCCAGCATTTT. Its protein product is CASKGNRATGGTFSNQPQHF. The full variable domain, its missing parts supplied by reference TRBV19 and TRBJ1-5, is DGGITQSPKYLFRKEGQNVTLSCEQNLNHDAMYWYRQDPGQGLRLIYYSQIVNDFQKGDIAEGYSVSREKKESFPLTVTSAQKNPTAFYLCASKGNRATGGTFSNQPQHFGDGTRLSIL.

CDR3 protein: CASSGSEVGSYGYTF. The CDR3 DNA reads TGTGCCAGCAGTGGTAGTGAGGTGGGCTCCTATGGCTACACCTTC. V is TRBV6-1 and J is TRBJ1-2; D is unclear. The CDR3 totals 15 residues. With 4 bases removed from V and 4 bases from J, the gap between germline ends came to 16 bases. CDR1 and CDR2 (germline): MNHNS, SASEGT.

In its sample, this clone was seen once. V gene TRBV28 combines with J gene TRBJ1-2; TRBD1 agrees at 8 bases. CDR3 size: 15 residues. Germline CDR1 is MDHEN and CDR2 is SYDVKM. V was clipped by 8 bases and J by 0 bases; unmatched bases: 8. In DNA, the CDR3 is TGTGCCAGCCGATGGACAGGGCCGACTAACTATGGCTACACCTTC. This gives the protein CASRWTGPTNYGYTF.

This clone was observed a single time. The chain recombines TRBV28 with TRBJ2-2; D is uncertain. The ends were cut back, 2 bases at V and 6 bases at J, with 7 bases in the middle. The CDR3 is 13 amino acids. Germline CDR1 MDHEN, CDR2 SYDVKM. CDR3 amino acids: CASSLEVAGELFF. In DNA form, the CDR3 reads TGTGCCAGCAGTTTAGAGGTAGCCGGGGAGCTGTTTTTT.

This sequence joins TRBV19 and TRBJ1-5, with D perhaps TRBD1 (5 bases). CDR3 size: 16 residues. The V gene lost 1 base and the J gene lost 7 bases, with 17 bases spanning the gap. From germline, CDR1 is LNHDA and CDR2 SQIVND (reference sequence). Here the CDR3 reads CASSIARGGWRQPQHF. The CDR3 DNA reads TGTGCCAGTAGTATAGCGCGGGGCGGCTGGAGGCAGCCCCAGCATTTT.

The rearrangement uses TRBV5-4 and TRBJ1-6, with 7 bases matching TRBD1. From germline, CDR1 is SGHNT and CDR2 YYREEE (reference sequence). Trimming cost V 1 base and J 7 bases; bases outside gene matches: 5. The CDR3 runs to 15 residues. CDR3 nucleotide sequence: TGTGCCAGCAGCTTGTACGGGACAGCAAATTCACCCCTCCACTTT. Encoded protein: CASSLYGTANSPLHF.

V and J are TRBV5-4 and TRBJ2-2; the D gene is possibly TRBD2 (5 bases). The CDR3 runs 16 residues. V was clipped by 5 bases and J by 0 bases, with 14 bases between them. Germline assignment: CDR1 SGHNT and CDR2 YYREEE (reference sequence). CDR3 in amino acids: CASSHRTDSNTGELFF. The CDR3 DNA follows: TGTGCCAGCAGTCATCGGACGGACTCGAACACCGGGGAGCTGTTTTTT.

The chain carries TRBV30 and TRBJ1-1; D unclear. The CDR3 totals 15 residues. Germline CDR1 GTSNPN, CDR2 SVGIG (reference sequence). V was trimmed by 3 bases and J by 4 bases, leaving 18 bases between them. The CDR3 DNA reads TGTGCCTGGAGCCCCAGGATGGGTCGGGGCACTGAAGCTTTCTTT. Protein product: CAWSPRMGRGTEAFF.

The chain links TRBV7-2 to TRBJ2-7; D not certain. V lost 2 bases, J lost 2 bases, and 16 bases lay in between. This CDR3 spans 16 amino acids. Germline V lookup: CDR1 SGHTA, CDR2 FQGNSA. CDR3 sequence (DNA): TGTGCCAGCAGCTTAAGTCGAGACCCGGACCCCTACGAGCAGTACTTC. It specifies CASSLSRDPDPYEQYF.

The chain carries TRBV30 and TRBJ1-1; D remains unclear. This CDR3 region has 10 residues. The ends were cut back, 2 bases at V and 4 bases at J, with 2 bases in the middle. The germline V gene has CDR1 GTSNPN and CDR2 SVGIG (reference sequence). The CDR3 nucleotides are TGTGCCTGGAGTACCACTGAAGCTTTCTTT. It encodes CAWSTTEAFF.

The J gene is TRBJ2-5, the V gene TRBV7-3; no definite D call. V was shortened by 5 bases and J by 1 base, with 11 bases between the two germline ends. This CDR3 is 14 amino acids long. CDR1 is SGHTA, CDR2 FQGTGA, per germline. CDR3 loop: CASSQQGSQETQYF. CDR3 nucleotides: TGTGCCAGCAGCCAACAAGGCTCCCAAGAGACCCAGTACTTC.

This chain connects TRBV7-9 to TRBJ2-3; 14 nucleotides agree with TRBD2. The germline V gene encodes CDR1 SEHNR and CDR2 FQNEAQ (reference sequence). CDR3 length: 16 amino acids. V shed 3 bases and J 10 bases; nucleotides not matched to a gene: 9. The CDR3 protein is CASSLTSGGANRPQYF. The CDR3 coding sequence is TGTGCCAGCAGCTTGACTAGCGGGGGGGCCAACCGCCCGCAGTATTTT.